These 3 T cell receptor beta chains were all obtained from the same sample, sequenced in a study of Ad26.COV2.S vaccination and SARS-CoV-2 variants. The treatment was: roughly 20 received Ad26.COV2.S at low or high dose, single or two shots; several received placebo; per-sample allocation not given. Day 63 after the first vaccine or placebo injection was the time point for sampling. Here immunoSEQ multiplex PCR was the method, and the copy in TCRdb shows in-frame clones only, minus some. The repertoire holds roughly 700,000 clones, with 89% as singletons. This sample comprised peripheral blood, obtained in a trial of Ad26.COV2.S vaccine versus placebo. These receptors were obtained from a person aged 18-65 years who received the Ad26.COV2.S COVID-19 vaccine or a placebo.

A few counts support this clone. The V and J genes are TRBV27 and TRBJ2-7; TRBD2 is a possible D gene (6 bases). The germline CDR1 and CDR2 sequences are MNHEY and SMNVEV (reference sequence). The CDR3 sequence is 15 residues long. V was trimmed by 4 bases and J by 2 bases, leaving 15 bases between them. CDR3 in DNA: TGTGCCAGCAGTTCATCTAGCGTAAGCCCCTACGAGCAGTACTTC. This codes for CASSSSSVSPYEQYF.

The gene calls are TRBV6-5 and TRBJ1-6; TRBD1 might be the D (6 bases). V gave up 5 bases and J gave up 10 bases, with 15 bases separating them. Germline values: CDR1 MNHEY, CDR2 SVGAGI. The CDR3 is made up of 14 amino acids. This chain's CDR3 is CASSRQAMESPLHF. CDR3 coding DNA: TGTGCCAGCAGTCGACAGGCCATGGAGTCACCCCTCCACTTT.

In nucleotides, the CDR3 is TGTGCCAGCAGCTTTGACAAGACCTACGAGCAGTACTTC. Protein product: CASSFDKTYEQYF. The J gene is TRBJ2-7, the V gene TRBV5-4; the D is unclear. This CDR3 is built from 13 residues. Per the germline V gene, CDR1 is SGHNT and CDR2 is YYREEE (reference sequence). The ends were cut back, 2 bases at V and 2 bases at J, with 8 bases in the middle.